This record looks at one T cell receptor beta chain sequence and its context. The CDR3 is 15 residues long. V lost 0 bases and J lost 6, with 13 bases in between. Germline assignment: CDR1 SGHNT and CDR2 YYREEE (reference sequence). These data belong to a study of control samples from healthy donors and cancer patients. The table came from immunoSEQ multiplex PCR; TCRdb's copy has only in-frame clones and leaves some out. The specimen's table records some 180,000 clones. This receptor was obtained from a woman in her twenties or thirties in good health. Sequenced: blood. This sequence joins TRBV5-4 and TRBJ2-1; a weak D match, TRBD1 (6 bases). The CDR3 region has the DNA TGTGCCAGCAGCTTGGACCAGGGGAGTGGCAATGAGCAGTTCTTC. It specifies CASSLDQGSGNEQFF.